Listed here are 24 T cell receptor beta chains from one sample, sequenced in a study of beta chain features in type 1 diabetes. The authors reverse transcribed all of the isolated RNA, so sequencing captured expressed TCRB transcripts. The method was immunoSEQ multiplex PCR; TCRdb's version includes in-frame clones alone and lacks a portion of them. Of roughly 500,000 clones in the sample, roughly 11% were seen once. Input material: naive CD4+ T cells from blood. These receptors were taken from a woman between 18 and 29 years old in good health.

This clone was counted ten times or more. The rearrangement joins TRBV15 to TRBJ2-7; D might be TRBD2 (5 bases). Germline V gene data show CDR1 as LNHNV and CDR2 as YYDKDF (reference sequence). V lost 3 bases to trimming and J lost 0 bases, with 12 bases between them. CDR3 size: 15 residues. The CDR3 sequence is CATSSSRGSSYEQYV. CDR3 coding DNA: TGTGCCACCAGCAGTTCCCGGGGTAGCTCCTACGAGCAGTACGTC.

This clone was seen more than once but under ten times. This chain connects TRBV28 to TRBJ1-1, with TRBD1 as a possible D gene (6 bases). The CDR3 is made up of 16 amino acids. CDR1 MDHEN and CDR2 SYDVKM come from the germline V gene. The germline V and J ends were trimmed by 6 bases and 3 bases, with 20 bases remaining between them. The CDR3 DNA is TGTGCCAGCAGATCAAAACAGGGCTGGGGTCACACTGAAGCTTTCTTT. It is translated as CASRSKQGWGHTEAFF.

J is TRBJ2-7 and V is TRBV28; TRBD1 matches 7 bases. This CDR3 is built from 14 residues. CDR1 and CDR2 (germline): MDHEN, SYDVKM. V gave up 5 bases and J gave up 7 bases; unmatched junction bases: 11. This CDR3 reads CASSPTGPIQEQYV. CDR3 in DNA: TGTGCCAGCAGTCCGACAGGGCCCATACAGGAGCAGTACGTC.

The chain couples TRBV7-2 to TRBJ1-1; no firm D call. The CDR3 has 14 amino acids. Germline CDR1 and CDR2: SGHTA and FQGNSA. V was clipped by 4 bases and J by 0 bases, with 9 bases between them. CDR3 sequence: CASSSGRVNTEAFF. CDR3 DNA sequence: TGTGCCAGCAGCTCTGGACGGGTGAACACTGAAGCTTTCTTT.

V usage is TRBV7-8 and J usage is TRBJ1-6; TRBD1 aligns across 9 bases. Germline CDR1 and CDR2: SGHVS and FQNEAQ. The CDR3 totals 16 residues. The V gene end was trimmed by 3 bases and the J gene end by 3 bases; junction bases not matched to a gene: 3. The CDR3 nucleotides read TGTGCCAGCAGCTTGGACAGGGGAATCTATAATTCACCCCTCCACTTT. It yields the protein CASSLDRGIYNSPLHF.

This clone was found a few times. CDR3 in amino acids: CAISDGSIETQYF. As DNA, the CDR3 is TGTGCCATCAGCGACGGTTCCATAGAGACCCAGTACTTC. This chain connects TRBV10-3 to TRBJ2-5; D is undetermined. CDR3 length: 13 residues. Germline V gene lookup returns CDR1 ENHRY and CDR2 SYGVKD. The V end lost 6 bases, the J end lost 4 bases, and 12 bases lay between the germline ends.

This clone has only a few counts. This sequence joins TRBV27 and TRBJ2-1, with 8 bases that match TRBD2. CDR1 and CDR2 from the germline V gene are MNHEY and SMNVEV (reference sequence). This CDR3 is built from 15 residues. J was trimmed by 10 bases and V by 8 bases; bases with no gene match: 16. This CDR3 is CASRTRSGRGAEQFF. CDR3 in DNA: TGTGCCAGCCGCACGCGGAGCGGGAGAGGGGCGGAGCAGTTCTTC.

The chain carries TRBV7-9 and TRBJ1-4; D not certain. The germline gives CDR1 SEHNR, CDR2 FQNEAQ (reference sequence). V was shortened by 5 bases and J by 8 bases, with 6 bases between the two germline ends. CDR3 length equals 11 residues. CDR3 loop: CASSQTEKLFF. CDR3 nucleotide sequence: TGTGCCAGCAGCCAAACGGAAAAACTGTTTTTT.

This chain links TRBV7-9 with TRBJ2-5; D is possibly TRBD1 (5 bases). Germline V lookup: CDR1 SEHNR, CDR2 FQNEAQ (reference sequence). The V and J ends lost 1 base and 4 bases respectively, with 19 bases between them. This CDR3 is 17 amino acids long. The CDR3 loop reads CASSLVVVTGDRETQYF. CDR3 in DNA: TGTGCCAGCAGCTTAGTCGTCGTCACAGGAGACAGAGAGACCCAGTACTTC.

The chain couples TRBV19 to TRBJ2-3; TRBD2 matches at 8 bases. The trim removed 7 bases at V and 3 bases at J, leaving 3 bases unmatched. This CDR3 comprises 13 residues. In germline, CDR1 is LNHDA, CDR2 SQIVND (reference sequence). The CDR3 loop reads CASKAGGTDTQYF. CDR3 bases: TGTGCCAGTAAGGCGGGAGGAACAGATACGCAGTATTTT.

This clone has only a few counts. At the DNA level, this CDR3 is encoded by other sequences in the same sample as well. The chain links TRBV2 to TRBJ2-3, with unresolved D. V was clipped by 2 bases and J by 4 bases, with 4 bases between them. This CDR3 region has 12 residues. Germline CDR1 reads SNHLY; CDR2 reads FYNNEI. CDR3 sequence: CASSELSDTQYF. DNA of the CDR3: TGTGCCAGCAGTGAACTTTCAGATACGCAGTATTTT.

The V and J genes are TRBV6-6 and TRBJ2-7, with D hard to call. Germline CDR1 is MNHNY and CDR2 is SVGAGI (reference sequence). The length of the CDR3 is 16 residues. V gave up 0 bases and J gave up 1 base, with 13 bases separating them. In DNA, the CDR3 is TGTGCCAGCAGTTACTCGCCCAGTCCAACTTCCTACGAGCAGTACTTC. It codes for CASSYSPSPTSYEQYF.

The rearrangement links TRBV7-2 to TRBJ1-6, with a tentative D call TRBD1 (6 bases). CDR3 length: 16 residues. In germline, CDR1 is SGHTA, CDR2 FQGNSA. V was trimmed by 3 bases and J by 10 bases, leaving 19 bases between them. In nucleotides, the CDR3 is TGTGCCAGCAGCTTTTACCCAGGGCAGGGGCAGTCACCCCTCCACTTT. It yields the protein CASSFYPGQGQSPLHF. The full variable domain, its missing parts supplied by reference TRBV7-2 and TRBJ1-6, is GAGVSQSPSNKVTEKGKDVELRCDPISGHTALYWYRQSLGQGLEFLIYFQGNSAPDKSGLPSDRFSAERTGGSVSTLTIQRTQQEDSAVYLCASSFYPGQGQSPLHFGNGTRLTVT.

The V call is TRBV14, the J call TRBJ2-5; D remains ambiguous. There are 13 residues in the CDR3. The germline V gene has CDR1 SGHDN and CDR2 FVKESK. V was shortened by 1 base and J by 5 bases, with 8 bases between the two germline ends. Here the CDR3 DNA reads TGTGCCAGCAGCCAAGGAAACTGGGAGACCCAGTACTTC. Amino acid sequence: CASSQGNWETQYF. Using reference TRBV14 and TRBJ2-5 for the parts outside the CDR3, the full variable domain is EAGVTQFPSHSVIEKGQTVTLRCDPISGHDNLYWYRRVMGKEIKFLLHFVKESKQDESGMPNNRFLAERTGGTYSTLKVQPAELEDSGVYFCASSQGNWETQYFGPGTRLLVL.

This clone was picked up a small number of times. This chain joins TRBV30 and TRBJ1-3; D is uncertain. The CDR3 runs 15 residues. Germline loops: CDR1 GTSNPN, CDR2 SVGIG (reference sequence). The germline V and J ends were trimmed by 0 bases and 0 bases, with 9 bases remaining between them. The CDR3: CAWSVGQLSGNTIYF. CDR3 in DNA: TGTGCCTGGAGTGTAGGGCAGCTCTCTGGAAACACCATATATTTT.

V is TRBV29-1 and J is TRBJ2-1; D ambiguous. Germline V gene data show CDR1 as SQVTM and CDR2 as ANQGSEA. V lost 2 bases to trimming and J lost 6 bases, with 5 bases between them. The CDR3 consists of 11 residues. The CDR3 protein is CSVERFNEQFF. Written as DNA, the CDR3 is TGCAGCGTTGAACGGTTCAATGAGCAGTTCTTC.

This clone showed up just a few times. The J gene is TRBJ2-7, the V gene TRBV5-4, with D perhaps TRBD2 (6 bases). The CDR3 runs 14 residues. Germline values: CDR1 SGHNT, CDR2 YYREEE (reference sequence). Trimming shortened V by 4 bases and J by 2 bases, and 13 bases separated the two germline ends. In DNA form, the CDR3 reads TGTGCCAGCAGCAGGGTCGGGGGAGCCTACGAGCAGTACTTC. Its protein product is CASSRVGGAYEQYF.

The V gene is TRBV7-9, the J gene TRBJ1-1; maybe TRBD1 (6 bases). In germline, CDR1 is SEHNR, CDR2 FQNEAQ (reference sequence). This CDR3 contains 15 residues. V shed 5 bases and J shed 1 base, with 14 bases lying between them. CDR3 loop: CASSPRGGGNTEAFF. CDR3 coding DNA: TGTGCCAGCAGCCCCCGAGGGGGGGGGAACACTGAAGCTTTCTTT. The full variable domain, rest sourced from reference TRBV7-9 and TRBJ1-1, is DTGVSQNPRHKITKRGQNVTFRCDPISEHNRLYWYRQTLGQGPEFLTYFQNEAQLEKSRLLSDRFSAERPKGSFSTLEIQRTEQGDSAMYLCASSPRGGGNTEAFFGQGTRLTVV.

This clone has more than one count but fewer than ten. V and J are TRBV25-1 and TRBJ1-2; D gene uncertain. Between the trimmed V and J ends, which lost 8 bases and 2 bases, there was a span of 12 bases. The germline CDR1 and CDR2 sequences are MGHDK and SYGVNS. The CDR3 consists of 13 residues. Written as DNA, the CDR3 is TGTGCCAGCCGACGGACGGGGAACTATGGCTACACCTTC. It yields the protein CASRRTGNYGYTF.

This clone has a handful of counts. V is TRBV9 and J is TRBJ2-5, with 8 bases lining up with TRBD1. The length of the CDR3 is 14 residues. Trimming removed 3 bases from V and 4 bases from J; junction bases left unmatched: 5. The germline V gene has CDR1 SGDLS and CDR2 YYNGEE. In nucleotides, the CDR3 is TGTGCCAGCAGCGCCCGGACAGGGAGAGAGACCCAGTACTTC. It translates to CASSARTGRETQYF.

This clone came up a few times. V and J are TRBV28 and TRBJ2-3; a possible D gene is TRBD2 (7 bases). This CDR3 spans 16 amino acids. The germline V and J ends were trimmed by 5 bases and 2 bases, with 17 bases remaining between them. Germline-derived CDR1 and CDR2 are MDHEN and SYDVKM. CDR3 residues: CASSLLGAGATDTQYF. The DNA of the CDR3 is TGTGCCAGCAGTCTGTTGGGGGCGGGGGCCACAGATACGCAGTATTTT.

This chain uses TRBV4-3 with TRBJ2-1; 7 bases are a match to TRBD1. V shed 1 base and J 9 bases; nucleotides not matched to a gene: 9. Germline V gene sequence: CDR1 LGHNA, CDR2 YSLEER. The CDR3 has 15 amino acids. CDR3: CASSQGDRAPGEQFF. CDR3 bases: TGCGCCAGCAGCCAAGGAGACAGGGCTCCTGGTGAGCAGTTCTTC.

The sample holds a few counts of this clone. The chain joins TRBV11-2 to TRBJ2-7; D ambiguous. V lost 4 bases, J lost 0 bases, and 13 bases lay in between. The germline V gene encodes CDR1 SGHAT and CDR2 FQNNGV. CDR3 size: 15 residues. The CDR3 region has the DNA TGTGCCAGCAGCTCCAGGTCGCGCCTCTCCTACGAGCAGTACGTC. It yields the protein CASSSRSRLSYEQYV.

This chain joins TRBV6-1 and TRBJ1-2; no clear D. Germline CDR1 and CDR2: MNHNS and SASEGT. V shed 4 bases and J shed 4 bases, with 13 bases lying between them. The CDR3 contains 14 residues. CDR3 amino acids: CASSVGGVGYGYTF. In DNA form, the CDR3 reads TGTGCCAGCAGTGTCGGAGGAGTCGGCTATGGCTACACCTTC.